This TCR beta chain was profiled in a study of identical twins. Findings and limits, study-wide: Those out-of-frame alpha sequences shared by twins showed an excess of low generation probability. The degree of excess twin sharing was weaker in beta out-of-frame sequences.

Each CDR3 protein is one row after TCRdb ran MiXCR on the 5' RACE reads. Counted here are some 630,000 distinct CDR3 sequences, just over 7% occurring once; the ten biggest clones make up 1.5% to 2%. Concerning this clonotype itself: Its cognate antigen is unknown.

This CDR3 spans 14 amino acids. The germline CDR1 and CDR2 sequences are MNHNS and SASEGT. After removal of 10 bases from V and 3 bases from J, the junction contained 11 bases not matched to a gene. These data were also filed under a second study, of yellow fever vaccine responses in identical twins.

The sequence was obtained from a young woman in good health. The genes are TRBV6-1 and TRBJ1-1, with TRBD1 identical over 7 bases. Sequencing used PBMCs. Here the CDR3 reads CATMGGTVHTEAFF. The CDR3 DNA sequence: TGTGCCACTATGGGGGGGACAGTGCACACTGAAGCTTTCTTT.